Each of the 7 T cell receptor beta chains below was sequenced from the same sample in a study of cytomegalovirus exposure and HLA in healthy donors. The PCR made use of 60 Vbeta and 13 Jbeta primers. The method was immunoSEQ multiplex PCR; TCRdb's version includes in-frame clones alone and lacks a portion of them. The sample gives some 96,000 clones, more than 70% of which show up once; less than 8.5% is in the top ten. Material: PBMCs. The origin of the receptors is a female donor in good health and CMV-seronegative.

In nucleotides, the CDR3 is TGTGCCAGCAGCCAGACAGCTGGAAACACCATATATTTT. Translation gives CASSQTAGNTIYF. The rearrangement joins TRBV5-8 to TRBJ1-3, with a possible D match to TRBD1 (5 bases). V lost 4 bases to trimming and J lost 2 bases, with 7 bases between them. Per germline, CDR1 SGHTS and CDR2 YDEGEE. The CDR3 runs to 13 residues.

V gene TRBV6-5 combines with J gene TRBJ2-5, with 7 bases fitting TRBD1. V lost 4 bases to trimming and J lost 4 bases; unmatched junction nucleotides: 3. CDR1 MNHEY and CDR2 SVGAGI come from the germline V gene. This CDR3 has 13 residues. CDR3 sequence (DNA): TGTGCCAGCAGTTTGCCAGGGGGAGAGACCCAGTACTTC. Its translation is CASSLPGGETQYF.

The chain links TRBV7-9 to TRBJ1-1, with 9 bases lining up with TRBD1. V gave up 5 bases and J gave up 10 bases; unmatched junction bases: 5. This CDR3 comprises 12 residues. The germline V gene encodes CDR1 SEHNR and CDR2 FQNEAQ (reference sequence). The CDR3 nucleotides read TGTGCCAGCAGCCGGGGACAGGGAGTAGCTTTCTTT. Amino acids: CASSRGQGVAFF.

This sequence joins TRBV18 and TRBJ1-3; D is uncertain. The germline V gene has CDR1 KGHSH and CDR2 LQKENI. CDR3 length: 14 residues. V was pared by 8 bases and J by 2 bases, with 13 bases between. The DNA for the CDR3 is TGTGCCAGCCCAACTGCTGCCGCTGGAAACACCATATATTTT. Its protein is CASPTAAAGNTIYF.

V usage is TRBV10-1 and J usage is TRBJ1-1; D not certain. Germline V lookup: CDR1 WNHNN, CDR2 SYGVQD (reference sequence). The CDR3 totals 13 residues. V was trimmed by 4 bases and J by 5 bases, leaving 11 bases between them. Here the CDR3 reads CASSAFLKTEAFF. DNA of the CDR3: TGCGCCAGCAGTGCCTTTTTAAAAACTGAAGCTTTCTTT.

This clone has a handful of counts. This chain joins TRBV5-1 and TRBJ1-1; maybe TRBD1 (5 bases). The CDR3 runs to 15 residues. The V end was cut by 2 bases, the J end by 1 base, with 12 bases between. Germline CDR1 and CDR2: SGHRS and YFSETQ. The CDR3 DNA reads as TGCGCCAGCAGCTTCCTGTACCAGGGGAACACTGAAGCTTTCTTT. Protein product: CASSFLYQGNTEAFF.

The chain links TRBV19 to TRBJ2-1; TRBD1 matches 11 bases. The CDR3 loop spans 16 amino acids. With 5 bases clipped from V and 3 bases from J, the junction kept 6 bases outside the gene matches. Looked up from germline, CDR1 is LNHDA and CDR2 is SQIVND (reference sequence). CDR3 coding DNA: TGTGCCAGTAGTGCCCGGACAGGGGGCAACTACAATGAGCAGTTCTTC. Protein product: CASSARTGGNYNEQFF. Full variable domain (outside the CDR3, taken from reference TRBV19 and TRBJ2-1): DGGITQSPKYLFRKEGQNVTLSCEQNLNHDAMYWYRQDPGQGLRLIYYSQIVNDFQKGDIAEGYSVSREKKESFPLTVTSAQKNPTAFYLCASSARTGGNYNEQFFGPGTRLTVL.